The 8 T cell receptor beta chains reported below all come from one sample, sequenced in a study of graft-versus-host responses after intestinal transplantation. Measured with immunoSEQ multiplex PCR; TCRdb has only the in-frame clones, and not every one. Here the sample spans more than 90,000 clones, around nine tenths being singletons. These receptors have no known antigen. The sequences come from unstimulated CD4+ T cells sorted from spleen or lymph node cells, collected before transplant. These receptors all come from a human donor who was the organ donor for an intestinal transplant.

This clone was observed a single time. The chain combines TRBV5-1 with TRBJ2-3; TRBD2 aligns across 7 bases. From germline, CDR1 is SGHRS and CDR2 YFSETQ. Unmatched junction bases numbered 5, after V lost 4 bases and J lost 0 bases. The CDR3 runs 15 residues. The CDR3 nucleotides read TGCGCCAGCAGCCTAGCGGTTACTAGCACAGATACGCAGTATTTT. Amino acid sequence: CASSLAVTSTDTQYF.

Here the CDR3 reads CASSSANQGRQPQHF. The CDR3 DNA reads TGTGCCAGCAGTTCGGCGAACCAGGGTAGACAGCCCCAGCATTTT. This chain uses TRBV6-5 with TRBJ1-5; D might be TRBD1 (5 bases). V lost 4 bases, J lost 7 bases, and 17 bases lay in between. This CDR3 is 15 amino acids long. The germline gives CDR1 MNHEY, CDR2 SVGAGI.

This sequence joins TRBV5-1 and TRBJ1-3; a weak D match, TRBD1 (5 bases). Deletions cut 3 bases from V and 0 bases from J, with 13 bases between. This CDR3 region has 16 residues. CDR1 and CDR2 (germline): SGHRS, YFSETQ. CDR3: CASSSRVGGSGNTIYF. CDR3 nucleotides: TGCGCCAGCAGCTCCAGGGTTGGCGGCTCTGGAAACACCATATATTTT.

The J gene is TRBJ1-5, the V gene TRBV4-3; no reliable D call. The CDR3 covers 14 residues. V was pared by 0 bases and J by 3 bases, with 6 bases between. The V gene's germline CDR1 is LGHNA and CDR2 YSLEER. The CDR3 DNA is TGCGCCAGCAGCCAAGACAGGTTCAATCAGCCCCAGCATTTT. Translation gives CASSQDRFNQPQHF.

The CDR3 loop reads CASSLIGSNEQFF. The CDR3 DNA is TGTGCCAGCAGTTTGATCGGAAGCAATGAGCAGTTCTTC. V gene TRBV28 combines with J gene TRBJ2-1; D not certain. The CDR3 is 13 residues long. The germline V and J ends were trimmed by 3 bases and 6 bases, with 9 bases remaining between them. From germline, CDR1 is MDHEN and CDR2 SYDVKM.

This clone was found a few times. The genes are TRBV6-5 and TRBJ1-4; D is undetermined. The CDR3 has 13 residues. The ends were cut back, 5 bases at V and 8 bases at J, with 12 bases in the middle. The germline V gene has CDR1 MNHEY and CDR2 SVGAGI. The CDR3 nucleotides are TGTGCCAGCAGTAGGACCCTTACCGAAAAACTGTTTTTT. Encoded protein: CASSRTLTEKLFF.

CDR3 amino acids: CSVGARGTYEQYF. For the CDR3, the DNA is TGCAGCGTTGGGGCACGGGGTACCTACGAGCAGTACTTC. V and J are TRBV29-1 and TRBJ2-7; possible D gene TRBD2, 5 bases. Trimming cost V 4 bases and J 2 bases, with 12 bases left between them. This CDR3 contains 13 residues. CDR1 and CDR2 from the germline V gene are SQVTM and ANQGSEA.

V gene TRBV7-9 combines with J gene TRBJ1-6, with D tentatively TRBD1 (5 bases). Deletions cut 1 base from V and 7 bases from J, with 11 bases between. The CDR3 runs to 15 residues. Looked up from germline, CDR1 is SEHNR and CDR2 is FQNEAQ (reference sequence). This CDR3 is CASSLGGGLNSPLHF. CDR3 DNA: TGTGCCAGCAGCTTAGGGGGGGGTCTAAATTCACCCCTCCACTTT. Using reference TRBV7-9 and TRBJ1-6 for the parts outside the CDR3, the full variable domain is DTGVSQNPRHKITKRGQNVTFRCDPISEHNRLYWYRQTLGQGPEFLTYFQNEAQLEKSRLLSDRFSAERPKGSFSTLEIQRTEQGDSAMYLCASSLGGGLNSPLHFGNGTRLTVT.